This T cell receptor (beta chain) emerged from a study of cytomegalovirus exposure and HLA in healthy donors. The study, taken as a whole, reports: Available immune exposure information covered CMV serostatus only. It was reported that the classifier diagnosed cytomegalovirus status with high specificity and sensitivity in both the original and validation cohorts. Exclusion as indistinguishable affected some V segments, including TRBV6-2 and TRBV6-3.

With respect to this clone: Its antigen is as yet unknown.

With 60 Vbeta and 13 Jbeta primers, the PCR was carried out. Using immunoSEQ multiplex PCR, the repertoire was profiled, and TCRdb retains in-frame clones only, with some absent. This table holds over 100,000 clones, about 80% found once. This CDR3 is built from 14 residues. V was pared by 5 bases and J by 3 bases, with 5 bases of the junction left unmatched. Germline V gene sequence: CDR1 SGHVS, CDR2 FQNEAQ. The TCR originated in a female donor in good health and CMV-seronegative. The rearrangement joins TRBV7-8 to TRBJ2-7, with 9 nucleotides matching TRBD1. The sample consisted of PBMCs. CDR3 sequence: CASSPRTGDYEQYF. DNA for the CDR3: TGTGCCAGCAGCCCTCGGACAGGGGACTACGAGCAGTACTTC.